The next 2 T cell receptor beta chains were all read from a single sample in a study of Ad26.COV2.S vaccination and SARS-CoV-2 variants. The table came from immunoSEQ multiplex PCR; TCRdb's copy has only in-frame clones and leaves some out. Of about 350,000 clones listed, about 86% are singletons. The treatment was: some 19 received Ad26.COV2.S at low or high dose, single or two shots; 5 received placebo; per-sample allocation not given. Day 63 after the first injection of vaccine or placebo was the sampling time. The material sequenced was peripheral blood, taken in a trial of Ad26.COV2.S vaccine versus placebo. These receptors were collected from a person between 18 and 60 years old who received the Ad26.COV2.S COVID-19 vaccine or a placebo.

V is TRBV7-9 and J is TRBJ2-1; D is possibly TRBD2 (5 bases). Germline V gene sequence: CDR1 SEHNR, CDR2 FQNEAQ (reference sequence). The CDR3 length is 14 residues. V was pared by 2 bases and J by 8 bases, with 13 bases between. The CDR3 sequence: CASSLLGSLDEQFF. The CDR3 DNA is TGTGCCAGCAGCTTACTAGGGAGCTTGGATGAGCAGTTCTTC.

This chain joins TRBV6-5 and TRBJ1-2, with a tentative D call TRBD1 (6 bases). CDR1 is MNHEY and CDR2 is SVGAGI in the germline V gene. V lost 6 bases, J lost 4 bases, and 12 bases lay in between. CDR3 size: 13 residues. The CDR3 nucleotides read TGTGCCAGCAGCAGGGACATCTCCTATGGCTACACCTTC. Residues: CASSRDISYGYTF.